This TCR beta chain is from a study of blood T cell repertoires in COVID-19 (dated by TCRdb to the early 2020s). In the study overall: The collaborator samples originated in the United States, Italy and Spain and spanned the acute and convalescent phases of COVID-19. The repertoires were released in a freely available public database intended as a resource for research on the immune response to SARS-CoV-2. The dataset comprised deeply sampled blood TCRbeta repertoires from subjects exposed to, actively infected with, or recovered from COVID-19. The sample metadata nearly always contained a de-identified subject ID, COVID-19 status, age in years and sex. The material from the prospective study consisted of cDNA or gDNA derived from T cells, B-cell-depleted T cells, or PBMCs. The samples were drawn from the first 160 participants of the ongoing ImmuneRACE study and from more than 1,000 subjects provided by 6 global collaborators. Where available, HLA class I and class II types were taken from metadata supplied by the sample provider and were not determined by assay-based typing.

Trimmed from V: 5 bases; trimmed from J: 5 bases; junction bases lacking a gene match: 7. The CDR3, cysteine through phenylalanine, is 15 amino acids long. Only the CDR3 region is kept as DNA, spanning 45 bases read in frame from base 1. As encoded in the germline V gene, CDR1 is MNHEY while CDR2 is SVGAGI. Broader findings and caveats from the paper: Clinical and demographic metadata were provided uncurated, with the amount varying by source and participant.

Points on this clone: Its antigen is currently not known. Per-base qualities were not stored, and no clone one base away is much larger.

Participants in the prospective study were aged roughly 18 to 100 years, lived in more than 20 United States geographic areas, and enrolled through a virtual design. In the prospective study, cohorts were assigned on the basis of participant-reported clinical history obtained from a screening survey and a study questionnaire. ImmuneRACE Cohort 3 recovered participants were defined by two consecutive negative NP/OP PCR tests, healthcare professional clearance, or symptom resolution. In the prospective study, mobile phlebotomists collected whole blood, serum and a nasopharyngeal or oropharyngeal swab from each participant. Over a roughly 2-month period, participants in the prospective study had the option of providing additional blood draws and questionnaires. Before DNA extraction, blood samples from the prospective study were shipped at room temperature or frozen. TCRbeta CDR3 regions were amplified from genomic DNA using the immunoSEQ Assay, a bias-controlled multiplex PCR. The paper's processing steps were these. Within the assay, amplification of reference gene primers was used to estimate how many nucleated cells each sample contained. Sequence reads were collapsed and filtered to measure the absolute abundance of every unique TCRbeta CDR3 rearrangement. For each sample, productive Simpson clonality was calculated as the square root of Simpson's diversity index over productive rearrangements. TCRdb limited this immuneACCESS table to in-frame rearrangements with V and J called. A share of clones is missing; checked studies link under half to unresolved V genes, and the rest is unexplained. The V and J calls and the clone size are those of that table, but D and trimming were determined from the DNA. The sample includes a few hundred thousand clones, with just under 90% observed a single time. 1.5% to 2% of the sample is in the top ten clones.

The sample consisted of PBMCs or T cells enriched from blood (not recorded which). The receptor chain draws on TRBV6-5 and TRBJ2-5; 11 middle bases align to TRBD1. This TCR came from a woman in her twenties or thirties who had recovered from COVID-19. DNA sequence: TGTGCCAGCAGTCCGGACAGGGGGCGAGGTGAGACCCAGTACTTC. Its amino acids are CASSPDRGRGETQYF.